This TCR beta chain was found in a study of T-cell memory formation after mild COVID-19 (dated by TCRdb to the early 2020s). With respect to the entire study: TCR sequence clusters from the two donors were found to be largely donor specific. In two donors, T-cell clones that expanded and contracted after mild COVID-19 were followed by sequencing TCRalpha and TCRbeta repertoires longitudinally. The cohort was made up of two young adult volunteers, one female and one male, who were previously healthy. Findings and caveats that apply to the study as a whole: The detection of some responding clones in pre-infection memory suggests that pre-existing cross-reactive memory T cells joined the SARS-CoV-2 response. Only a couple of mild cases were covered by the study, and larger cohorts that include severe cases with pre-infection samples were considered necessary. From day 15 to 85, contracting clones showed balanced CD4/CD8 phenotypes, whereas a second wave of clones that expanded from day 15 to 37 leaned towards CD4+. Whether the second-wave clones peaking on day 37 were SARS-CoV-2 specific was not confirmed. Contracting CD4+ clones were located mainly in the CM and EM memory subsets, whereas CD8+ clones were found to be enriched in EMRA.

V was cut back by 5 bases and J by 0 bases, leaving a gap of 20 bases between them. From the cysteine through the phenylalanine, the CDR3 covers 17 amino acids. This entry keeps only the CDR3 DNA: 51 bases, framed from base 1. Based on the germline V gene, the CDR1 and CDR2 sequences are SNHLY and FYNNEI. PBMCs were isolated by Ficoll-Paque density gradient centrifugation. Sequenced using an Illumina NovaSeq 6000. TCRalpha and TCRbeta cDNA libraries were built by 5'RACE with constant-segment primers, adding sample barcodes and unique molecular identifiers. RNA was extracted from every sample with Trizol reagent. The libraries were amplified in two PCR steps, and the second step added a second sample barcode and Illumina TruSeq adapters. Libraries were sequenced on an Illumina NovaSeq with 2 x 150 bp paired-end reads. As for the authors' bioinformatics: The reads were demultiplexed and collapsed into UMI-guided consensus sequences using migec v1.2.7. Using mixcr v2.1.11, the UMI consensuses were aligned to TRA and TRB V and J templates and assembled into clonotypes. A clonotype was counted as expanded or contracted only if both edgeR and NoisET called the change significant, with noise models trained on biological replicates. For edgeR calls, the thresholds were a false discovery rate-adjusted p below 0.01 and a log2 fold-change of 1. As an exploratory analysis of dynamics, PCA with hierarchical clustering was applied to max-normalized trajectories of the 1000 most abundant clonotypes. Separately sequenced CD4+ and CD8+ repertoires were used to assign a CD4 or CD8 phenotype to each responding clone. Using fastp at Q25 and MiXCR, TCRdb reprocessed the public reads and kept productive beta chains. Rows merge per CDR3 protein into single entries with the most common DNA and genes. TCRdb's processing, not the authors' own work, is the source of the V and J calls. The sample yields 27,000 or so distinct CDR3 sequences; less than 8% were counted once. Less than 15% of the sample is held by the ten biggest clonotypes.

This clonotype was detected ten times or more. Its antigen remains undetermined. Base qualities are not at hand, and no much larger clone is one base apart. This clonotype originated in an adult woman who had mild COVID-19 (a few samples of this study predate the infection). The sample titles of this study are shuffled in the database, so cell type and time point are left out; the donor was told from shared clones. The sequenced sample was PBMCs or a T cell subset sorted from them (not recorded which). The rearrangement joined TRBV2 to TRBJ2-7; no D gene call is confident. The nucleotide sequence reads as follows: TGTGCCAGCAGTCCCCGATTAACGCACCAACCCTCCTACGAGCAGTACTTC. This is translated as CASSPRLTHQPSYEQYF.